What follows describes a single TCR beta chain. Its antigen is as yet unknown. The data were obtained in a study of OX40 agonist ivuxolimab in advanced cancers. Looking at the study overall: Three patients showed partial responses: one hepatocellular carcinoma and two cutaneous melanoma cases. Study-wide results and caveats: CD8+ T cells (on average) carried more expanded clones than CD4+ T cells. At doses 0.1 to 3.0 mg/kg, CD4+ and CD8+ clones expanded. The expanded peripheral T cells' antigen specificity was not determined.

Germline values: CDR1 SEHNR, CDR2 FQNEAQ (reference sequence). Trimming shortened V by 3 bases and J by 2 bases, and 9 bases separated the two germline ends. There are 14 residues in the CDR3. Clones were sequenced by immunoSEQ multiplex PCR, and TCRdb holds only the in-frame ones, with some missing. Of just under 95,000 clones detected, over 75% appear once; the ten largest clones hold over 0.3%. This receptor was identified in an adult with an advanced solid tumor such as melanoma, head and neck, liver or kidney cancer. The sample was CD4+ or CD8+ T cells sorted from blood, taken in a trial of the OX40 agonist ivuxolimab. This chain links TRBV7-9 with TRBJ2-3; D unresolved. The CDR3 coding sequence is TGTGCCAGCAGCTTTGGGGTAAACACAGATACGCAGTATTTT. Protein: CASSFGVNTDTQYF.